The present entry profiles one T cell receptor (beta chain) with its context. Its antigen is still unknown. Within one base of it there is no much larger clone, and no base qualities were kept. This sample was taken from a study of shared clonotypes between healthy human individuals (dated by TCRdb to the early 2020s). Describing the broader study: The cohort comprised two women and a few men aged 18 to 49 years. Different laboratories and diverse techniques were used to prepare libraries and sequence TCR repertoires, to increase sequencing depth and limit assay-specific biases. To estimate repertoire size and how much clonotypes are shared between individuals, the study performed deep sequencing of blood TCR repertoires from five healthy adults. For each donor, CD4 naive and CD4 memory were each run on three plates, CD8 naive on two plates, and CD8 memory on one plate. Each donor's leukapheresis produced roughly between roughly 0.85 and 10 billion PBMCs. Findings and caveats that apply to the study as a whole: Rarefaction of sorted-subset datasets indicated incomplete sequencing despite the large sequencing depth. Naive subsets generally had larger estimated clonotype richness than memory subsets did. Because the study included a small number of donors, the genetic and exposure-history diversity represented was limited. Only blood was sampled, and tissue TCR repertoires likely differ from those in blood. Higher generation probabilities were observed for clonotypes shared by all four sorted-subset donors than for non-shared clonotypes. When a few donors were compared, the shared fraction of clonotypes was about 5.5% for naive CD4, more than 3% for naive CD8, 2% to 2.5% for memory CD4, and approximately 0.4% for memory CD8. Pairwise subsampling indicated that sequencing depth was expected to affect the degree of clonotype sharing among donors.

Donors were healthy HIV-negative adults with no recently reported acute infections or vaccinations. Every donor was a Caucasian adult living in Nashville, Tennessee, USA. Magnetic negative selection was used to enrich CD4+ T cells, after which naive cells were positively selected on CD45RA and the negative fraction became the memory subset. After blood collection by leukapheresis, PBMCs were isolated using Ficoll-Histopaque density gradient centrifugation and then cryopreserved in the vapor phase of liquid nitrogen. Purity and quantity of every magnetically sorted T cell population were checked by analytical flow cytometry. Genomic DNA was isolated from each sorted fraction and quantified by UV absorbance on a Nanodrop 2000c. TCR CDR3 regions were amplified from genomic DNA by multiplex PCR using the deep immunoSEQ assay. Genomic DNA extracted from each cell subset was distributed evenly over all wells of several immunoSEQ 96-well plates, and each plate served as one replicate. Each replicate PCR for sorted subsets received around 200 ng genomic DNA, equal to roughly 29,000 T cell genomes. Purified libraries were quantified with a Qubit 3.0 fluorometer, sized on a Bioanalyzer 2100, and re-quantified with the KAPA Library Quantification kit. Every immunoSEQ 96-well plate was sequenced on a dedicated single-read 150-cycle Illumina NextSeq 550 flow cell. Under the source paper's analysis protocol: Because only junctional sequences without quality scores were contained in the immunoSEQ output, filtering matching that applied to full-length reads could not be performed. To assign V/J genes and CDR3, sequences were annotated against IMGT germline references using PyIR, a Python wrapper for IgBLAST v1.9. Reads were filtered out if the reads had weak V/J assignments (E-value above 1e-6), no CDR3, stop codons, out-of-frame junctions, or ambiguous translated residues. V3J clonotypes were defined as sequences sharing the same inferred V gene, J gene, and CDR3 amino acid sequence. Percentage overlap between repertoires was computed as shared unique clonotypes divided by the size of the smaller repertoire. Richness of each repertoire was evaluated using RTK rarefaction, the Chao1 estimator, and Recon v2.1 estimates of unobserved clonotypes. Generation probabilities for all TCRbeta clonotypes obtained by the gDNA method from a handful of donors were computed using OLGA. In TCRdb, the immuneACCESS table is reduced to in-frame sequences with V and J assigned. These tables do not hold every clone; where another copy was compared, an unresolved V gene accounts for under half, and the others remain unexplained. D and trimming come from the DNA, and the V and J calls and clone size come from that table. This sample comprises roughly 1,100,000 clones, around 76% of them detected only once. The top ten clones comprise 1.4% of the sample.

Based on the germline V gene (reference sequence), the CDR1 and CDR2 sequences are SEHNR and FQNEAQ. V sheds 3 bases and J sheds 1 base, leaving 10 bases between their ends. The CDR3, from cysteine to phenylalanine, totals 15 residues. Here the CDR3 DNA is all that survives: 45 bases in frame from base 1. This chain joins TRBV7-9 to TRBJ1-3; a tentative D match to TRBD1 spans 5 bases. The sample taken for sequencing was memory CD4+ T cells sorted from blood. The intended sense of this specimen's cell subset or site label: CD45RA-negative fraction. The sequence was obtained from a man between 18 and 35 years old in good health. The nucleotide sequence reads TGTGCCAGCAGCTTTCGACAGCCGTCTGGAAACACCATATATTTT. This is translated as CASSFRQPSGNTIYF.